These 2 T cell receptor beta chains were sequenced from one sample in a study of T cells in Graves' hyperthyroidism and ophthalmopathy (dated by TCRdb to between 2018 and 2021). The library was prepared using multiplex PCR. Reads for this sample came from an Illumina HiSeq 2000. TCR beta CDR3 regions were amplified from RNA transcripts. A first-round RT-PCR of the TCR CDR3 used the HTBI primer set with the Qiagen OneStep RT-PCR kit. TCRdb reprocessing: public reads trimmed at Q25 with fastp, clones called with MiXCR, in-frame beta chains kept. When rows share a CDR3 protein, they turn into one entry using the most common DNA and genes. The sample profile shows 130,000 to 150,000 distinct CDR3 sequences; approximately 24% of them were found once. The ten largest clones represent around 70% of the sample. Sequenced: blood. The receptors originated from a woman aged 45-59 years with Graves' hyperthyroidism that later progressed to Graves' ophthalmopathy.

The CDR3 spells CASSPGGGVAGELFF. DNA for the CDR3: TGTGCCAGCAGCCCAGGGGGGGGAGTTGCGGGGGAGCTGTTTTTT. The rearrangement links TRBV7-2 to TRBJ2-2; D may match TRBD1 or TRBD2 (7 bases each). CDR1 and CDR2 (germline): SGHTA, FQGNSA. Trimming removed 5 bases from V and 8 bases from J, with 18 bases in between. The CDR3 covers 15 residues.

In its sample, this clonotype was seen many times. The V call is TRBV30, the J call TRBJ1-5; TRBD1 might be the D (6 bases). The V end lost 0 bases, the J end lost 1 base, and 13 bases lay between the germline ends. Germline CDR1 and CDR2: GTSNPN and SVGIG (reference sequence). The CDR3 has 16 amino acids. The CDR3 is CAWSVPGARSNQPQHF. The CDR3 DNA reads TGTGCCTGGAGTGTTCCGGGGGCGCGGAGCAATCAGCCCCAGCATTTT.